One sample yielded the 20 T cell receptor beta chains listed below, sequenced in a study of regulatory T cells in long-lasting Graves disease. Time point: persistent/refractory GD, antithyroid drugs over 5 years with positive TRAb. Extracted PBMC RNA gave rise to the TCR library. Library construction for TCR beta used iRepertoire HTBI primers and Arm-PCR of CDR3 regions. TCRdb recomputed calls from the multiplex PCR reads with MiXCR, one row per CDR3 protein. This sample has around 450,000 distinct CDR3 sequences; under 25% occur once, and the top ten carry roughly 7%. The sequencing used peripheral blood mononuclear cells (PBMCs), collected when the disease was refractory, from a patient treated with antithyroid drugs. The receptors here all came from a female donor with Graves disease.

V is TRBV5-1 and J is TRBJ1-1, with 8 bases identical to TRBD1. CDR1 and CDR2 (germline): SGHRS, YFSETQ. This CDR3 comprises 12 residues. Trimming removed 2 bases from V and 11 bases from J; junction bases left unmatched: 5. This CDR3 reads CASSFQGAGAFF. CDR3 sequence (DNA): TGCGCCAGCAGCTTTCAGGGGGCAGGGGCTTTCTTT. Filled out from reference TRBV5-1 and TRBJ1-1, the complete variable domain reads KAGVTQTPRYLIKTRGQQVTLSCSPISGHRSVSWYQQTPGQGLQFLFEYFSETQRNKGNFPGRFSGRQFSNSRSEMNVSTLELGDSALYLCASSFQGAGAFFGQGTRLTVV.

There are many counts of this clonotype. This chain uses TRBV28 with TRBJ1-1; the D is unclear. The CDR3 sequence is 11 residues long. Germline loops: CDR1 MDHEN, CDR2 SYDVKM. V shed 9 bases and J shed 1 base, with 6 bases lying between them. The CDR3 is CASDRNTEAFF. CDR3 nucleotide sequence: TGTGCCAGTGATAGGAACACTGAAGCTTTCTTT.

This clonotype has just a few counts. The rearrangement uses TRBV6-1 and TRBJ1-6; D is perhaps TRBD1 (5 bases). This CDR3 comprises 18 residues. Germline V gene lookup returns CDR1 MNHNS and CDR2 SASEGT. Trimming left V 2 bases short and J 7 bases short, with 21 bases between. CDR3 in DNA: TGTGCCAGCAGTGAATCGGGACTGGGGGTGGTCGCCAATTCACCCCTCCACTTT. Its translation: CASSESGLGVVANSPLHF.

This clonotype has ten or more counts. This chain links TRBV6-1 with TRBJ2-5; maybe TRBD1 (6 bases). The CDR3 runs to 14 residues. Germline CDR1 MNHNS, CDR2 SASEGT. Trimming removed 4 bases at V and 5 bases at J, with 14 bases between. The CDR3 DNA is TGTGCCAGCAGTGTCTCGACAGGATACGAGACCCAGTACTTC. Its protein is CASSVSTGYETQYF.

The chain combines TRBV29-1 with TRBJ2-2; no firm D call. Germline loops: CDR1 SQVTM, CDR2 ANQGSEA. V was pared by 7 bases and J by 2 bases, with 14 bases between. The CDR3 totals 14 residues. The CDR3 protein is CSAAGHTNTGELFF. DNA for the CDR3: TGCAGCGCTGCCGGTCACACCAACACCGGGGAGCTGTTTTTT.

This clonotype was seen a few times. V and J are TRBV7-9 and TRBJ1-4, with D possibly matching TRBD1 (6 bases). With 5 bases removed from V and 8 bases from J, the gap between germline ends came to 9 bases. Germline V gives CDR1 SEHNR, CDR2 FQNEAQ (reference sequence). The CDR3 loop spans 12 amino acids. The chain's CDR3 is CASSPQGEKLFF. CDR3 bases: TGTGCCAGCAGCCCCCAGGGGGAAAAACTGTTTTTT.

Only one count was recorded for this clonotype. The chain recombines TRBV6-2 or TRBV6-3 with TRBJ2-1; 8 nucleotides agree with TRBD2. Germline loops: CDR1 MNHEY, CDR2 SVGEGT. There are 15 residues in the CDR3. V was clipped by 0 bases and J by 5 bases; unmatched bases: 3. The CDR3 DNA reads TGTGCCAGCAGTTACTCGGGACTAGTGAACAATGAGCAGTTCTTC. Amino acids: CASSYSGLVNNEQFF.

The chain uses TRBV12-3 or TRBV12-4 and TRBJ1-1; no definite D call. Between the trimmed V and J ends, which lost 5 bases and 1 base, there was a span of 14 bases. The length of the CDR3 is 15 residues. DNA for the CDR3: TGTGCCAGCAGTCTCCTCGGGGTGAGGAACACTGAAGCTTTCTTT. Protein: CASSLLGVRNTEAFF.

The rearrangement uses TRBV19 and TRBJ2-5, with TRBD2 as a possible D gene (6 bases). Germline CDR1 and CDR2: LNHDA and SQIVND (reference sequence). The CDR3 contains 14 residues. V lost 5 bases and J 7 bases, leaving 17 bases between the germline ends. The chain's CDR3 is CASSVEGSGGTQYF. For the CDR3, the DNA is TGTGCCAGTAGTGTGGAGGGTTCTGGTGGGACCCAGTACTTC.

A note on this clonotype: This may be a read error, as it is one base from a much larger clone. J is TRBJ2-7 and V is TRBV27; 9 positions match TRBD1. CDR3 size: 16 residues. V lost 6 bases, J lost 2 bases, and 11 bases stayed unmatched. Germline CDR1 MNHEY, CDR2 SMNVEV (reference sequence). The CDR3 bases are TGTGCCAGCAGCCAAATCGTGGGACAGGGAGCCTACGAGCAGTACTTC. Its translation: CASSQIVGQGAYEQYF.

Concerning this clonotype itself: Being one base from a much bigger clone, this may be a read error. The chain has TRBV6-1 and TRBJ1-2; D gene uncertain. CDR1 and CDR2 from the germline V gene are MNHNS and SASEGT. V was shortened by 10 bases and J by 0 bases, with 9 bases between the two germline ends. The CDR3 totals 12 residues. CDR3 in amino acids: CANRTTNYGYTF. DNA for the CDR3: TGTGCCAACAGAACAACTAACTATGGCTACACCTTC.

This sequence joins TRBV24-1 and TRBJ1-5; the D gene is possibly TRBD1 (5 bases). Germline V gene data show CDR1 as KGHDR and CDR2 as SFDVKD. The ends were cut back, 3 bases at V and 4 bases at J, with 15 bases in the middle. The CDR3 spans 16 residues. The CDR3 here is CATSDTGWGGNQPQHF. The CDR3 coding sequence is TGTGCCACCAGTGATACGGGATGGGGGGGAAATCAGCCCCAGCATTTT.

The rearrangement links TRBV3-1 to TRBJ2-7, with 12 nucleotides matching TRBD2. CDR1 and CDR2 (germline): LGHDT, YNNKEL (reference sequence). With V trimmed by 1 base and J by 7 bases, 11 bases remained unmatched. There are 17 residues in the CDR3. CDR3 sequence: CASSQGQLAGGHLEQYF. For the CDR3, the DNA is TGTGCCAGCAGCCAAGGTCAACTAGCGGGAGGACATCTTGAGCAGTACTTC.

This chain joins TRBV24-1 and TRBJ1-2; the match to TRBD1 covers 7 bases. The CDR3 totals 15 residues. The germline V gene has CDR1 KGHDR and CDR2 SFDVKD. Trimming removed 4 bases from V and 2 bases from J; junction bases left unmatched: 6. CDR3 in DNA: TGTGCCACCAGTGAATCCGGGACAGCGAACTATGGCTACACCTTC. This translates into CATSESGTANYGYTF.

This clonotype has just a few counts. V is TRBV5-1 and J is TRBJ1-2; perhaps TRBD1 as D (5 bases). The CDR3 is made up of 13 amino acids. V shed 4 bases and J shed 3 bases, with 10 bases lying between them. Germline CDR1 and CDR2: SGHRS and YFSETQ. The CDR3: CASSQGRDYGYTF. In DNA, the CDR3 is TGCGCCAGCAGCCAGGGACGGGACTATGGCTACACCTTC. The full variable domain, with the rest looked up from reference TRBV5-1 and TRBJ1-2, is KAGVTQTPRYLIKTRGQQVTLSCSPISGHRSVSWYQQTPGQGLQFLFEYFSETQRNKGNFPGRFSGRQFSNSRSEMNVSTLELGDSALYLCASSQGRDYGYTFGSGTRLTVV.

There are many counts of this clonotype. The CDR3 reads CASSDLTSGLLVAQYF. CDR3 DNA sequence: TGTGCCAGCAGCGACCTCACCTCGGGACTTCTTGTCGCCCAGTACTTC. The chain combines TRBV11-3 with TRBJ2-5, with D maybe TRBD2 (6 bases). Germline loops: CDR1 SGHNT, CDR2 YENEEA. There are 16 residues in the CDR3. V was pared by 5 bases and J by 9 bases, with 25 bases between. The variable domain in full, with the rest retrieved from reference TRBV11-3 and TRBJ2-5, is EAGVVQSPRYKIIEKKQPVAFWCNPISGHNTLYWYLQNLGQGPELLIRYENEEAVDDSQLPKDRFSAERLKGVDSTLKIQPAELGDSAVYLCASSDLTSGLLVAQYFGPGTRLLVL.

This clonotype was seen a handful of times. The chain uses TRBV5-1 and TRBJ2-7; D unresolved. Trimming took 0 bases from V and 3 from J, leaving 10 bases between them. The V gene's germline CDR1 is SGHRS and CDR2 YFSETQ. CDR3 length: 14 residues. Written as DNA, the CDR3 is TGCGCCAGCAGCTTGGGGACGCCCGTCTACGAGCAGTACTTC. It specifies CASSLGTPVYEQYF.

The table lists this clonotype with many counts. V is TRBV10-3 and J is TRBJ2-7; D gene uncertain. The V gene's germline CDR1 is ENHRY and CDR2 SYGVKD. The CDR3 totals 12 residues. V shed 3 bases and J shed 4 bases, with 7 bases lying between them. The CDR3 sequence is CAISEMGYEQYF. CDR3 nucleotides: TGTGCCATCAGTGAAATGGGATACGAGCAGTACTTC.

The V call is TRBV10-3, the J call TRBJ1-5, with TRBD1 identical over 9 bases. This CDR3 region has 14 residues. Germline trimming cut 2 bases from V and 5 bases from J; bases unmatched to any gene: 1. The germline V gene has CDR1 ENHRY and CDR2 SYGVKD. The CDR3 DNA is TGTGCCATCAGTGAGAGGACAGGGGATCAGCCCCAGCATTTT. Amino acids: CAISERTGDQPQHF.

CDR3 DNA sequence: TGTGCCACCAGCCCTGGACAGGGCAGGGAGTTCTACGAGCAGTACTTC. This codes for CATSPGQGREFYEQYF. V gene TRBV24-1 combines with J gene TRBJ2-7; 8 bases map to TRBD1. V shed 7 bases, J shed 3 bases, and the junction held 13 bases outside the gene matches. The germline V gene has CDR1 KGHDR and CDR2 SFDVKD. CDR3 length: 16 amino acids.